A selection of T cell receptor beta chains follows, all from one sample in a study of cytomegalovirus exposure and HLA in healthy donors. Produced via immunoSEQ multiplex PCR; TCRdb's table is partial and in-frame only. The repertoire holds 160,000 or so clones, with 65% to 90% as singletons. Sequenced sample: PBMCs. The receptors here all came from a man aged 45 to 65 in good health and CMV-seropositive. Each CDR3 is given with its conserved first and last residue. A D gene is named only where the DNA matches it firmly. A row's size may be missing; if present it is once, few, many or a size class.

CDR3aa: CASSPTGGRYEQYF
CDR3nt: TGTGCCAGCAGCCCAACAGGGGGCCGCTACGAGCAGTACTTC
abundance: few
v_gene: TRBV11-2
len: 14
j_gene: TRBJ2-7
d_gene: TRBD1

CDR3aa: CAWSVEGAPNSPLHF
CDR3nt: TGTGCCTGGAGTGTGGAAGGGGCCCCTAATTCACCCCTCCACTTT
abundance: -
v_gene: TRBV30
len: 15
j_gene: TRBJ1-6
d_gene: -

CDR3aa: CAISGTGTGPYEQYF
CDR3nt: TGTGCCATCAGTGGAACCGGGACAGGGCCCTACGAGCAGTACTTC
abundance: -
v_gene: TRBV10-3
len: 15
j_gene: TRBJ2-7
d_gene: TRBD1

CDR3aa: CASSLIVGQGNPGNTIYF
CDR3nt: TGTGCCAGCAGCTTAATAGTCGGGCAGGGAAATCCTGGAAACACCATATATTTT
abundance: -
v_gene: TRBV7-2
len: 18
j_gene: TRBJ1-3
d_gene: -

CDR3aa: CASSLEFSETYEQYF
CDR3nt: TGTGCCAGCAGCTTAGAGTTCAGCGAAACCTACGAGCAGTACTTC
abundance: -
v_gene: TRBV11-2
len: 15
j_gene: TRBJ2-7
d_gene: -

CDR3aa: CASRLGGFEQFF
CDR3nt: TGTGCCAGCAGACTCGGGGGGTTTGAGCAGTTCTTC
abundance: -
v_gene: TRBV28
len: 12
j_gene: TRBJ2-1
d_gene: TRBD2

CDR3aa: CASSSRLAGNRPWIYEQYF
CDR3nt: TGTGCCAGCAGCTCTCGACTAGCGGGAAACAGGCCCTGGATCTACGAGCAGTACTTC
abundance: -
v_gene: TRBV5-4
len: 19
j_gene: TRBJ2-7
d_gene: TRBD2

CDR3aa: CASSAQGEGEQYF
CDR3nt: TGTGCCAGCAGCGCCCAGGGGGAAGGCGAGCAGTACTTC
abundance: -
v_gene: TRBV7-9
len: 13
j_gene: TRBJ2-7
d_gene: TRBD1

CDR3aa: CASSLGGGGPSYEQYF
CDR3nt: TGCGCCAGCAGCTTGGGGGGCGGGGGGCCGTCCTACGAGCAGTACTTC
abundance: -
v_gene: TRBV5-1
len: 16
j_gene: TRBJ2-7
d_gene: TRBD2

CDR3aa: CASRLGQGPQETQYF
CDR3nt: TGCGCCAGCAGATTGGGACAGGGGCCCCAAGAGACCCAGTACTTC
abundance: few
v_gene: TRBV5-1
len: 15
j_gene: TRBJ2-5
d_gene: TRBD1

CDR3aa: CASSLEELGTDTQYF
CDR3nt: TGTGCCAGCAGCTTGGAGGAGTTGGGCACAGATACGCAGTATTTT
abundance: few
v_gene: TRBV5-4
len: 15
j_gene: TRBJ2-3
d_gene: -

CDR3aa: CASRPTGTTQETQYF
CDR3nt: TGTGCCAGCAGGCCCACCGGGACTACACAAGAGACCCAGTACTTC
abundance: -
v_gene: TRBV6-1
len: 15
j_gene: TRBJ2-5
d_gene: TRBD2

CDR3aa: CASSSPTGTETQYF
CDR3nt: TGTGCCAGCAGCTCTCCGACAGGGACTGAGACCCAGTACTTC
abundance: -
v_gene: TRBV5-6
len: 14
j_gene: TRBJ2-5
d_gene: -

CDR3aa: CASSLDGLAGYEQYF
CDR3nt: TGTGCCAGCAGCTTAGATGGGCTAGCGGGCTACGAGCAGTACTTC
abundance: -
v_gene: TRBV7-2
len: 15
j_gene: TRBJ2-7
d_gene: TRBD2

CDR3aa: CAGSLDQRVRGETQYF
CDR3nt: TGTGCCGGCAGCTTAGATCAAAGAGTCCGAGGGGAGACCCAGTACTTC
abundance: -
v_gene: TRBV11-3
len: 16
j_gene: TRBJ2-5
d_gene: -

CDR3aa: CASSEEAGVYNEQFF
CDR3nt: TGTGCCAGCAGTGAAGAGGCGGGGGTCTACAATGAGCAGTTCTTC
abundance: -
v_gene: TRBV2
len: 15
j_gene: TRBJ2-1
d_gene: TRBD2

CDR3aa: CASSPGGGGELFF
CDR3nt: TGTGCCAGCAGCCCAGGGGGTGGGGGGGAGCTGTTTTTT
abundance: -
v_gene: TRBV4-2
len: 13
j_gene: TRBJ2-2
d_gene: TRBD1

CDR3aa: CSQDRATEAFF
CDR3nt: TGCAGTCAGGACAGGGCTACTGAAGCTTTCTTT
abundance: -
v_gene: TRBV20-1
len: 11
j_gene: TRBJ1-1
d_gene: TRBD1

CDR3aa: CASSQDRNTEAFF
CDR3nt: TGTGCCAGCAGCCAAGACCGGAACACTGAAGCTTTCTTT
abundance: -
v_gene: TRBV4-2
len: 13
j_gene: TRBJ1-1
d_gene: -

CDR3aa: CASSYQGEGGYTF
CDR3nt: TGTGCCAGCAGTTATCAAGGGGAAGGGGGCTACACCTTC
abundance: few
v_gene: TRBV6-5
len: 13
j_gene: TRBJ1-2
d_gene: -

CDR3aa: CASRAEMNTEAFF
CDR3nt: TGTGCCAGTAGGGCGGAGATGAACACTGAAGCTTTCTTT
abundance: once
v_gene: TRBV19
len: 13
j_gene: TRBJ1-1
d_gene: -

CDR3aa: CASTERVGGGSGYTF
CDR3nt: TGTGCCAGCACTGAACGCGTAGGGGGGGGCTCTGGCTACACCTTC
abundance: -
v_gene: TRBV28
len: 15
j_gene: TRBJ1-2
d_gene: -

CDR3aa: CASSFSWGVNYGYTF
CDR3nt: TGCGCCAGCAGCTTTTCTTGGGGAGTTAACTATGGCTACACCTTC
abundance: -
v_gene: TRBV5-1
len: 15
j_gene: TRBJ1-2
d_gene: -

CDR3aa: CASSPGGGRDQPQHF
CDR3nt: TGTGCCAGCTCCCCAGGGGGGGGGCGCGATCAGCCCCAGCATTTT
abundance: -
v_gene: TRBV18
len: 15
j_gene: TRBJ1-5
d_gene: TRBD1

CDR3aa: CASGSPSGRTTYNEQFF
CDR3nt: TGTGCCAGCGGCTCCCCTAGCGGGAGGACTACCTACAATGAGCAGTTCTTC
abundance: few
v_gene: TRBV9
len: 17
j_gene: TRBJ2-1
d_gene: TRBD2

CDR3aa: CASRTGTGAYNEQFF
CDR3nt: TGTGCCAGTAGAACCGGGACAGGGGCCTACAATGAGCAGTTCTTC
abundance: -
v_gene: TRBV19
len: 15
j_gene: TRBJ2-1
d_gene: TRBD1

CDR3aa: CASSLATSSYNEQFF
CDR3nt: TGTGCCAGCAGTTTAGCCACGAGCTCCTACAATGAGCAGTTCTTC
abundance: once
v_gene: TRBV27
len: 15
j_gene: TRBJ2-1
d_gene: -

CDR3aa: CAGRQGMGEQFF
CDR3nt: TGTGCCGGTCGACAGGGGATGGGTGAGCAGTTCTTC
abundance: -
v_gene: TRBV27
len: 12
j_gene: TRBJ2-1
d_gene: TRBD1

CDR3aa: CASSSRGGENDNEQFF
CDR3nt: TGTGCCAGCAGCTCTCGCGGGGGAGAAAACGACAATGAGCAGTTCTTC
abundance: -
v_gene: TRBV28
len: 16
j_gene: TRBJ2-1
d_gene: TRBD2

CDR3aa: CASSVGDREGDNQPQHF
CDR3nt: TGTGCCAGCAGCGTAGGCGACAGGGAAGGCGACAATCAGCCCCAGCATTTT
abundance: -
v_gene: TRBV9
len: 17
j_gene: TRBJ1-5
d_gene: TRBD1

CDR3aa: CATALSWDSYEQYF
CDR3nt: TGTGCCACAGCCCTTTCGTGGGACAGCTACGAGCAGTACTTC
abundance: -
v_gene: TRBV19
len: 14
j_gene: TRBJ2-7
d_gene: TRBD1

CDR3aa: CASSQFWGTGGLHEQYF
CDR3nt: TGCGCCAGCAGCCAATTCTGGGGCACAGGGGGCCTCCACGAGCAGTACTTC
abundance: -
v_gene: TRBV4-3
len: 17
j_gene: TRBJ2-7
d_gene: TRBD1

CDR3aa: CASSVGIAGENEQYF
CDR3nt: TGTGCCAGCAGCGTGGGCATAGCGGGGGAAAACGAGCAGTACTTC
abundance: -
v_gene: TRBV9
len: 15
j_gene: TRBJ2-7
d_gene: TRBD2

CDR3aa: CASSLDGDSPLHF
CDR3nt: TGTGCCAGCAGTTTAGACGGGGATTCACCCCTCCACTTT
abundance: -
v_gene: TRBV28
len: 13
j_gene: TRBJ1-6
d_gene: -

CDR3aa: CSVEELMTGVAAFF
CDR3nt: TGCAGCGTTGAAGAGTTAATGACAGGGGTGGCAGCTTTCTTT
abundance: -
v_gene: TRBV29-1
len: 14
j_gene: TRBJ1-1
d_gene: TRBD1

CDR3aa: CASSDDRGNQPQHF
CDR3nt: TGTGCCAGCAGTGACGATCGCGGCAATCAGCCCCAGCATTTT
abundance: -
v_gene: TRBV6-1
len: 14
j_gene: TRBJ1-5
d_gene: -

CDR3aa: CASSRDRGWTEAFF
CDR3nt: TGCGCCAGCAGCCGGGACAGGGGTTGGACTGAAGCTTTCTTT
abundance: -
v_gene: TRBV5-1
len: 14
j_gene: TRBJ1-1
d_gene: TRBD1

CDR3aa: CAISDGSGSGNTIYF
CDR3nt: TGTGCCATCAGTGATGGCTCAGGGTCTGGAAACACCATATATTTT
abundance: -
v_gene: TRBV10-3
len: 15
j_gene: TRBJ1-3
d_gene: -

CDR3aa: CASSGGSPHNSPLHF
CDR3nt: TGTGCCAGCAGCGGGGGGTCTCCACATAATTCACCCCTCCACTTT
abundance: -
v_gene: TRBV5-4
len: 15
j_gene: TRBJ1-6
d_gene: -

CDR3aa: CASSQGTSGRDEQYF
CDR3nt: TGTGCCAGCAGCCAAGGGACTAGCGGGAGAGACGAGCAGTACTTC
abundance: -
v_gene: TRBV4-2
len: 15
j_gene: TRBJ2-7
d_gene: TRBD2

CDR3aa: CASSQGTGTGNTIYF
CDR3nt: TGCGCCAGCAGCCAAGGGACAGGGACTGGAAACACCATATATTTT
abundance: -
v_gene: TRBV4-1
len: 15
j_gene: TRBJ1-3
d_gene: TRBD1

CDR3aa: CASSLVPGEKAFF
CDR3nt: TGTGCCAGCAGCTTAGTACCGGGGGAAAAAGCTTTCTTT
abundance: -
v_gene: TRBV7-6
len: 13
j_gene: TRBJ1-1
d_gene: -

CDR3aa: CASAWGGGARTEAFF
CDR3nt: TGTGCCAGCGCGTGGGGAGGAGGGGCAAGGACTGAAGCTTTCTTT
abundance: -
v_gene: TRBV2
len: 15
j_gene: TRBJ1-1
d_gene: -

CDR3aa: CASSSRGQLANEKLFF
CDR3nt: TGCGCCAGCAGCAGCAGGGGGCAGCTGGCTAATGAAAAACTGTTTTTT
abundance: -
v_gene: TRBV5-1
len: 16
j_gene: TRBJ1-4
d_gene: TRBD1

CDR3aa: CASGGLSTGELFF
CDR3nt: TGTGCCAGCGGAGGGCTGAGCACCGGGGAGCTGTTTTTT
abundance: -
v_gene: TRBV6-6
len: 13
j_gene: TRBJ2-2
d_gene: -

CDR3aa: CASSPKVRAGLADTQYF
CDR3nt: TGTGCCAGCAGCCCCAAGGTTCGAGCGGGGTTGGCAGATACGCAGTATTTT
abundance: -
v_gene: TRBV5-6
len: 17
j_gene: TRBJ2-3
d_gene: TRBD2

CDR3aa: CASRNRGRTYEQYF
CDR3nt: TGTGCCAGCAGAAACAGGGGTCGAACCTACGAGCAGTACTTC
abundance: -
v_gene: TRBV6-6
len: 14
j_gene: TRBJ2-7
d_gene: TRBD1

CDR3aa: CASSLGTGNEKLFF
CDR3nt: TGTGCCAGCAGCTTAGGTACAGGGAATGAAAAACTGTTTTTT
abundance: few
v_gene: TRBV11-2
len: 14
j_gene: TRBJ1-4
d_gene: -

CDR3aa: CASSTEGTGNTGELFF
CDR3nt: TGTGCCAGCAGTACAGAGGGGACAGGGAACACCGGGGAGCTGTTTTTT
abundance: -
v_gene: TRBV2
len: 16
j_gene: TRBJ2-2
d_gene: TRBD1